The 20 T cell receptor beta chains below all came from one sample that was sequenced in a study of blood T cell repertoires in COVID-19. Assay used: immunoSEQ multiplex PCR; TCRdb lists only in-frame clones, some missing. The sample carries approximately 250,000 clones, about 91% recorded once. Sequenced: PBMCs or T cells enriched from blood (not recorded which). These receptors came from a woman between 35 and 50 years old with acute COVID-19.

The chain uses TRBV28 and TRBJ2-7, with 14 bases matching TRBD2. Germline V lookup: CDR1 MDHEN, CDR2 SYDVKM. The CDR3 is made up of 18 amino acids. Germline trimming cut 5 bases from V and 4 bases from J; bases unmatched to any gene: 13. The CDR3 coding sequence is TGTGCCAGCAGTCCATACCTGACTAGCGGGAGGGCCTCGTACGAGCAGTACTTC. Its translation: CASSPYLTSGRASYEQYF.

This chain connects TRBV10-2 to TRBJ2-1, with D unclear. CDR3 length: 17 amino acids. The germline V gene encodes CDR1 WSHSY and CDR2 SAAADI. V lost 1 base to trimming and J lost 0 bases, with 13 bases between them. The CDR3 reads CASSELLGVRSYNEQFF. DNA for the CDR3: TGCGCCAGCAGTGAGTTATTAGGAGTCCGCTCCTACAATGAGCAGTTCTTC.

This clone was detected only once. This chain joins TRBV10-3 and TRBJ2-2, with TRBD2 identical over 10 bases. Germline V lookup: CDR1 ENHRY, CDR2 SYGVKD. The CDR3 sequence is 15 residues long. The V segment lost 7 bases and the J segment 7 bases; nucleotides outside the gene matches: 9. CDR3 protein: CAITSAGGPDGELFF. In nucleotides, the CDR3 is TGTGCCATCACATCAGCGGGAGGGCCGGACGGGGAGCTGTTTTTT.

This clone was recorded only once. The chain is built from TRBV5-1 and TRBJ2-3, with a tentative D call TRBD1 (7 bases). CDR1 and CDR2 (germline): SGHRS, YFSETQ. Trimming left V 4 bases short and J 2 bases short, with 17 bases between. The CDR3 runs 16 residues. The CDR3 DNA is TGCGCCAGCAGCGATGGAGGGGACAGTTACACAGATACGCAGTATTTT. Translating it yields CASSDGGDSYTDTQYF.

V usage is TRBV11-3 and J usage is TRBJ1-2; D gene unclear. CDR1 is SGHNT and CDR2 is YENEEA in the germline V gene. The ends were cut back, 1 base at V and 8 bases at J, with 11 bases in the middle. There are 13 residues in the CDR3. For the CDR3, the DNA is TGTGCCAGCAGCTTAGGAGCCGGAGGGGGCTACACCTTC. It specifies CASSLGAGGGYTF.

V is TRBV11-2 and J is TRBJ1-5, with a possible D match to TRBD1 (6 bases). The germline gives CDR1 SGHAT, CDR2 FQNNGV. The CDR3 totals 18 residues. Trimming pared 4 bases from V and 3 bases from J, leaving 22 bases between. CDR3 in DNA: TGTGCCAGCAGCTCGAAAACCGGAAAAACAGGGATCAATCAGCCCCAGCATTTT. It specifies CASSSKTGKTGINQPQHF.

This rearrangement joins TRBV15 to TRBJ1-3; D uncertain. Per the germline V gene, CDR1 is LNHNV and CDR2 is YYDKDF (reference sequence). The CDR3 is made up of 15 amino acids. Trimming shortened V by 1 base and J by 6 bases, and 13 bases separated the two germline ends. In DNA form, the CDR3 reads TGTGCCACCAGCAGAGGCTTCCAGGAGGAAAACACCATATATTTT. This sequence encodes CATSRGFQEENTIYF.

This clone occurred once. The genes are TRBV7-6 and TRBJ1-1; TRBD1 might be the D (5 bases). The CDR3 has 15 amino acids. Germline-derived CDR1 and CDR2 are SGHVS and FNYEAQ. V shed 2 bases and J shed 4 bases, with 14 bases lying between them. The CDR3 DNA is TGTGCCAGCAGCTTACTTGGGCAGGGTAGCACTGAAGCTTTCTTT. Translation gives CASSLLGQGSTEAFF.

The chain carries TRBV7-2 and TRBJ2-2; D may be TRBD2 (5 bases). Trimming shortened V by 7 bases and J by 3 bases, and 12 bases separated the two germline ends. This CDR3 is built from 14 residues. Germline lookup yields CDR1 SGHTA and CDR2 FQGNSA. The CDR3 nucleotides are TGTGCCAGCACCGTGGGAGCGCACACCGGGGAGCTGTTTTTT. Amino acid sequence: CASTVGAHTGELFF.

The CDR3 is CASSLNREYEQYF. The CDR3 nucleotides read TGTGCCAGCAGCTTAAACAGGGAGTACGAGCAGTACTTC. This sequence joins TRBV5-6 and TRBJ2-7, with D perhaps TRBD1 (6 bases). The CDR3 covers 13 residues. Germline CDR1 SGHDT, CDR2 YYEEEE. V lost 2 bases and J 4 bases, leaving 10 bases between the germline ends.

The J gene is TRBJ1-1, the V gene TRBV28; D might be TRBD1 (6 bases). V was cut by 2 bases and J by 8 bases, with 9 bases left in between. The germline V gene has CDR1 MDHEN and CDR2 SYDVKM. This CDR3 spans 12 amino acids. The CDR3, as DNA: TGTGCCAGCAGTTTACAGACAGGAGAAGCTTTCTTT. This encodes CASSLQTGEAFF.

The rearrangement uses TRBV5-1 and TRBJ1-3; D possibly corresponds to TRBD1 (5 bases). CDR1 is SGHRS, CDR2 YFSETQ, per germline. V dropped 4 bases and J dropped 1 base, with 12 bases sitting between them. The CDR3 has 15 amino acids. The CDR3 loop reads CASSRTAGSGNTIYF. The CDR3 coding sequence is TGCGCCAGCAGCCGGACCGCAGGGTCTGGAAACACCATATATTTT.

The chain employs TRBV15 and TRBJ1-5; no reliable D call. The CDR3 has 13 residues. V was pared by 7 bases and J by 0 bases, with 7 bases between. The germline V gene encodes CDR1 LNHNV and CDR2 YYDKDF (reference sequence). The CDR3 is CATTLGSNQPQHF. The CDR3 coding sequence is TGTGCCACCACCCTCGGTAGCAATCAGCCCCAGCATTTT.

A single count supports this clone. This CDR3 is CASSLAGAGDLYEQYF. CDR3 in DNA: TGTGCCAGCAGCTTAGCGGGGGCAGGGGACCTCTACGAGCAGTACTTC. J is TRBJ2-7 and V is TRBV7-6; the D gene is possibly TRBD1 (6 bases). Germline values: CDR1 SGHVS, CDR2 FNYEAQ. This CDR3 has 16 residues. V shed 0 bases and J shed 3 bases, with 15 bases lying between them.

This chain joins TRBV9 and TRBJ2-7; 9 bases fit TRBD2. Germline loops: CDR1 SGDLS, CDR2 YYNGEE. The CDR3 covers 15 residues. J was trimmed by 2 bases and V by 4 bases; bases with no gene match: 7. The CDR3, as DNA: TGTGCCAGCAGCCCTACCGGGACTAGCCCCTACGAGCAGTACTTC. Translation gives CASSPTGTSPYEQYF. Together with reference TRBV9 and TRBJ2-7, the CDR3 gives the full variable domain: DSGVTQTPKHLITATGQRVTLRCSPRSGDLSVYWYQQSLDQGLQFLIQYYNGEERAKGNILERFSAQQFPDLHSELNLSSLELGDSALYFCASSPTGTSPYEQYFGPGTRLTVT.

With regard to this clone: The same CDR3 is also encoded by other DNA sequences in this sample. J is TRBJ2-6 and V is TRBV18; D is unclear. The V end was cut by 3 bases, the J end by 0 bases, with 9 bases between. The V gene's germline CDR1 is KGHSH and CDR2 LQKENI. The CDR3 sequence is 16 residues long. The CDR3 reads CASSPPASSGANVLTF. In nucleotides, the CDR3 is TGTGCCAGCTCACCCCCAGCTAGCTCTGGGGCCAACGTCCTGACTTTC.

The V and J genes are TRBV7-2 and TRBJ2-1, with a possible D match to TRBD1 (5 bases). CDR3 size: 14 residues. The ends were cut back, 3 bases at V and 6 bases at J, with 12 bases in the middle. Germline values: CDR1 SGHTA, CDR2 FQGNSA. The CDR3: CASSFDRGANEQFF. The CDR3 nucleotides are TGTGCCAGCAGCTTTGACAGAGGAGCCAATGAGCAGTTCTTC.

The chain links TRBV28 to TRBJ2-7; no definite D call. This CDR3 spans 14 amino acids. CDR1 is MDHEN and CDR2 is SYDVKM in the germline V gene. Trimming pared 4 bases from V and 0 bases from J, leaving 10 bases between. CDR3 nucleotide sequence: TGTGCCAGCAGTTCCCCGACTGCCTCCTACGAGCAGTACTTC. Translating gives CASSSPTASYEQYF.

The chain combines TRBV28 with TRBJ1-2; 9 bases align to TRBD1. The CDR3 is made up of 15 amino acids. Germline V gene sequence: CDR1 MDHEN, CDR2 SYDVKM. With 5 bases clipped from V and 8 bases from J, the junction kept 12 bases outside the gene matches. The CDR3 region is CASSPQGAVYSGYTF. CDR3 in DNA: TGTGCCAGCAGTCCACAGGGGGCGGTGTATTCGGGCTACACCTTC.

CDR3 nucleotides: TGTGCCAGTAGTACCGGGACAGGATCGGGTGAAAAACTGTTTTTT. It codes for CASSTGTGSGEKLFF. The chain has TRBV19 and TRBJ1-4, with 8 bases identical to TRBD1. This CDR3 has 15 residues. The junction had 8 bases not matched to a gene; V was cut back by 4 bases and J by 7 bases. Per germline, CDR1 LNHDA and CDR2 SQIVND (reference sequence).